This TCR beta chain was observed in a study of vaccination effects on CD4 cells after COVID-19. Study-wide context: Vaccine administered to participants consisted of two doses of either BNT162b2 or mRNA-1273.

Profiled with immunoSEQ multiplex PCR; TCRdb holds only in-frame clones, not every one. The data show approximately 25,000 clones, approximately 70% seen once. Turning to this clone: What it binds is unknown.

Viral peptide pool expansion of antigen-specific CD4+ T cells preceded sequencing in the ViraFEST assay. Following a roughly 11-day culture, CD4+ T cells were purified. According to the study, vaccine recipients showed no prior SARS-CoV-2 infection and negative nucleocapsid antibodies. Findings and limits, study-wide: No early post-infection timepoints were available in the study, which also included few convalescent patients. Late in the post-vaccination period, infection-induced and vaccine-induced clones underwent marked clonal contraction.

Germline assignment: CDR1 MNHEY and CDR2 SVGAGI. V was trimmed by 5 bases and J by 4 bases, leaving 17 bases between them. The CDR3 has 15 residues. This TCR came from a human donor who received a COVID-19 vaccine. The sequenced sample was CD4+ T cells from PBMCs cultured with HCoV-NL63 spike peptides, obtained before COVID-19 vaccination. V gene TRBV6-5 combines with J gene TRBJ1-1; D is perhaps TRBD1 (5 bases). CDR3 sequence reads: CASSRSGGLGTEAFF. The CDR3 DNA sequence: TGTGCCAGCAGTCGAAGCGGGGGACTTGGCACTGAAGCTTTCTTT.